The 2 T cell receptor beta chains in this list originate from one sample, sequenced in a study of T cell responses to AZD1222 COVID-19 vaccine. TCRdb's copy holds only in-frame clones and misses some; the assay was immunoSEQ multiplex PCR. The sample consists of 160,000 or so clones, 85% to 90% of them appearing once. The source material was peripheral blood, sampled on day 0 of AZD1222 vaccination. These receptors all stem from an adult in good health.

The gene calls are TRBV2 and TRBJ2-6; D gene unclear. The CDR3 has 13 residues. Per germline, CDR1 SNHLY and CDR2 FYNNEI. V was clipped by 6 bases and J by 4 bases, with 7 bases between them. The CDR3 spells CASRVRGANVLTF. The CDR3 nucleotides read TGTGCCAGCAGGGTTCGGGGGGCCAACGTCCTGACTTTC.

This clone was observed once. The rearrangement uses TRBV27 and TRBJ1-1; D is uncertain. Germline V gene lookup returns CDR1 MNHEY and CDR2 SMNVEV (reference sequence). The CDR3 runs to 15 residues. Trimming left V 3 bases short and J 0 bases short, with 11 bases between. CDR3 sequence (DNA): TGTGCCAGCAGTTTGTACAGCTACATGAACACTGAAGCTTTCTTT. Its translation: CASSLYSYMNTEAFF.